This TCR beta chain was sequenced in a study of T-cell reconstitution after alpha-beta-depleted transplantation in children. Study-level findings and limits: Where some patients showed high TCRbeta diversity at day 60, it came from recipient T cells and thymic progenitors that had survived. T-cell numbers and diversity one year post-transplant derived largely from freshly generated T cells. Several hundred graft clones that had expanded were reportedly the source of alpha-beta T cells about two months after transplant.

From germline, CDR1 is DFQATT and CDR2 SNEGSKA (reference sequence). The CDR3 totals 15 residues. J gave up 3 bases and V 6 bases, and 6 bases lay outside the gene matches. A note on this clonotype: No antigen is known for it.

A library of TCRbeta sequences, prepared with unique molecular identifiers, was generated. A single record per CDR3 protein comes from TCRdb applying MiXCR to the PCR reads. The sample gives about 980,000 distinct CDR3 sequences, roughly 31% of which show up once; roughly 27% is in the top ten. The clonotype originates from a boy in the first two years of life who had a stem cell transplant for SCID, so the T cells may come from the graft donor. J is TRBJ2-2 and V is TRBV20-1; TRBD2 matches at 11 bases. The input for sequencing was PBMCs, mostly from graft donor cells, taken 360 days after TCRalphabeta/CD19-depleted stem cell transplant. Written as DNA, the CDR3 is TGCAGTGCCAGTAGCGGGGGGGCCGACACCGGGGAGCTGTTTTTT. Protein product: CSASSGGADTGELFF.